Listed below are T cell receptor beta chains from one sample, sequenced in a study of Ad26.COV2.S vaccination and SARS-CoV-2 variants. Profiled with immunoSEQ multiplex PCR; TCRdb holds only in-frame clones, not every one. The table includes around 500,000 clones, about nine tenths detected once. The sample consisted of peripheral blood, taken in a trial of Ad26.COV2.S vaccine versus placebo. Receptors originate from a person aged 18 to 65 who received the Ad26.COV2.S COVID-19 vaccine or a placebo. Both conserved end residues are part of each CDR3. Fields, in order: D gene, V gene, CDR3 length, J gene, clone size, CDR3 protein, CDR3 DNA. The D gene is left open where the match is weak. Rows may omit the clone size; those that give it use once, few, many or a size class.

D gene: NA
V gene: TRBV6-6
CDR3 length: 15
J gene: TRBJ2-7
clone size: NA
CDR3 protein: CASSGARGGPMEQYF
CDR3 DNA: TGTGCCAGCAGTGGTGCGCGGGGCGGCCCGATGGAGCAGTACTTC

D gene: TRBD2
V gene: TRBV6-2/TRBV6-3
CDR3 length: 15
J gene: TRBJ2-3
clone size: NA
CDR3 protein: CASSYSSGSTDTQYF
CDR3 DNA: TGTGCCAGCAGTTACTCTAGCGGGAGTACAGATACGCAGTATTTT

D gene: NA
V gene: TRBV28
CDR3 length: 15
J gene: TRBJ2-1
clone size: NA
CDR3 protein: CASSLIGEAGNEQFF
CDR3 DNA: TGTGCCAGCAGTTTAATTGGTGAAGCTGGTAATGAGCAGTTCTTC

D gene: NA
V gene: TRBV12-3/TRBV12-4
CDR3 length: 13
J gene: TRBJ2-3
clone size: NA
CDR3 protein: CASSWVSTDTQYF
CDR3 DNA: TGTGCCAGCAGTTGGGTTAGCACAGATACGCAGTATTTT

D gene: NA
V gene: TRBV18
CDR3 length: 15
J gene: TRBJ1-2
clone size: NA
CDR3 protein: CASSPPSRDFYGYTF
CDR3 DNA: TGTGCCAGCTCACCACCGTCCCGGGACTTCTATGGCTACACCTTC

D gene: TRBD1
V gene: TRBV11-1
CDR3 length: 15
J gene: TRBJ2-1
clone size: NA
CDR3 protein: CASSPTRTGGNEQFF
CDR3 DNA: TGTGCCAGCAGCCCTACCCGGACAGGGGGCAATGAGCAGTTCTTC

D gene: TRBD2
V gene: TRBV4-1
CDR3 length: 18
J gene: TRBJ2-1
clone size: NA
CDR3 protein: CASSQGAGTSGEFPEQFF
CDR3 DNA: TGCGCCAGCAGCCAAGGGGCCGGGACTAGCGGGGAGTTTCCTGAGCAGTTCTTC

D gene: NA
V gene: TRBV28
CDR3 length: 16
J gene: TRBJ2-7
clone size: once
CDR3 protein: CASSLKWGPAYYEQYF
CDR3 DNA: TGTGCCAGCAGTTTAAAGTGGGGGCCTGCATACTACGAGCAGTACTTC

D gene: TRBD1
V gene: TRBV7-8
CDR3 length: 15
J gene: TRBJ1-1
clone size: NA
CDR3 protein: CASRRATGGSTEAFF
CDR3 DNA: TGTGCCAGCAGAAGAGCGACAGGGGGCTCGACTGAAGCTTTCTTT

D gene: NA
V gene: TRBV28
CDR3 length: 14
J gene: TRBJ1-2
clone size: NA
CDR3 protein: CASSRPDTYYGYTF
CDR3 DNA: TGTGCCAGCAGCCGACCAGACACCTATTATGGCTACACCTTC

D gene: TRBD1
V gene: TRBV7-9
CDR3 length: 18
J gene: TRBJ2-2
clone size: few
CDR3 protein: CASSLEGTGQGITGELFF
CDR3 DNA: TGTGCCAGCAGCTTAGAGGGGACGGGACAGGGGATCACCGGGGAGCTGTTTTTT

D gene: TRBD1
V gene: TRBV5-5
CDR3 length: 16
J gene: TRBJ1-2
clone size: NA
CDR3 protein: CASSLLGAGGGYGYTF
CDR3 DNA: TGTGCCAGCAGCTTGTTGGGGGCAGGGGGCGGCTATGGCTACACCTTC

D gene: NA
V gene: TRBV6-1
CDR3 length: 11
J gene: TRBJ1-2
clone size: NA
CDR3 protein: CASSEFLGYTF
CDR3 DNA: TGTGCCAGCAGTGAGTTCCTCGGCTACACCTTC

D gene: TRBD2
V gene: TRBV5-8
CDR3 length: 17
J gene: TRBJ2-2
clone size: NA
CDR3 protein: CASSRGLAGVGTGELFF
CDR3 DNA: TGTGCCAGCAGCAGGGGACTAGCGGGAGTAGGAACCGGGGAGCTGTTTTTT

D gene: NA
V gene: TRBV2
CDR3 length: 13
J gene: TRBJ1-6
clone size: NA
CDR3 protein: CASARDGNSPLHF
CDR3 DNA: TGTGCCAGCGCCCGGGACGGAAATTCACCCCTCCACTTT

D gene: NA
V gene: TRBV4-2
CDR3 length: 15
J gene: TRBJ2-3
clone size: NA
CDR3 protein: CASSPNIAEMDTQYF
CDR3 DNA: TGTGCCAGCAGCCCAAATATAGCGGAGATGGATACGCAGTATTTT

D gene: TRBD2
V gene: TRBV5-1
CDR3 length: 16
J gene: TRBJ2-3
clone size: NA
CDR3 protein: CASSLARTSGAVAQYF
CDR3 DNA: TGCGCCAGCAGCTTGGCCAGGACTAGCGGGGCGGTCGCGCAGTATTTT

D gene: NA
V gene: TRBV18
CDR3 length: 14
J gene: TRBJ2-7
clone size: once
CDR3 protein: CASSPLGDAYEQYF
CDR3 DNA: TGTGCCAGCTCACCATTGGGGGATGCCTACGAGCAGTACTTC